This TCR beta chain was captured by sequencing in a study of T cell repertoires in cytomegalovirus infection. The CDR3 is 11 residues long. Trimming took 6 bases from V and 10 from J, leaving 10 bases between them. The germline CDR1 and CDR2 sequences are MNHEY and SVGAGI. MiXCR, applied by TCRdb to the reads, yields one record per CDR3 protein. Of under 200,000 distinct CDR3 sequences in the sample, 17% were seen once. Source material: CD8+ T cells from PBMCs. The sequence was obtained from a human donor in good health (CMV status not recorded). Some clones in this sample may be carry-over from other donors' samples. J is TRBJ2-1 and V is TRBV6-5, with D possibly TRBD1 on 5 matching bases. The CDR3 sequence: CASRTRQEQFF. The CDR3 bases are TGTGCCAGCAGGACGAGACAGGAGCAGTTCTTC.